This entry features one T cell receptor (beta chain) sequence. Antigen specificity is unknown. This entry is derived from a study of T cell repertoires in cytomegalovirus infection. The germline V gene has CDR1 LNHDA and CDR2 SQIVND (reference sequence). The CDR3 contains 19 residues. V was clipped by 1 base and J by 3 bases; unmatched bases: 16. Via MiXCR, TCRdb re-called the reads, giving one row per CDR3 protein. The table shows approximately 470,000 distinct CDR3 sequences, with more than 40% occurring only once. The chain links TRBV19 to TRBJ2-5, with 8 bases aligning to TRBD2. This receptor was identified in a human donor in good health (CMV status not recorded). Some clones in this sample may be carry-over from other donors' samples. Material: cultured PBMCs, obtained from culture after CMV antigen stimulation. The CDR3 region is CASSIGAGVRKTIKETQYF. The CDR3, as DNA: TGTGCCAGTAGTATAGGAGCGGGAGTCAGAAAAACCATTAAAGAGACCCAGTACTTC.